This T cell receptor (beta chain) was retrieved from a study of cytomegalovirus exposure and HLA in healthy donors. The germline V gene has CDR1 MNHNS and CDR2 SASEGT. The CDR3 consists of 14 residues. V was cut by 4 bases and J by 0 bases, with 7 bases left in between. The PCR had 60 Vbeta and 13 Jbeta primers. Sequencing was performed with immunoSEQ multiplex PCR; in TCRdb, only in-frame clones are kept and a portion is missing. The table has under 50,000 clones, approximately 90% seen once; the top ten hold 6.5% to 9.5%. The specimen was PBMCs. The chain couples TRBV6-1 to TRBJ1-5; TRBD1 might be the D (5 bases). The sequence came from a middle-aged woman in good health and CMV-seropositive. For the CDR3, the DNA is TGTGCCAGCAGTGGGACATATAGCAATCAGCCCCAGCATTTT. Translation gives CASSGTYSNQPQHF.